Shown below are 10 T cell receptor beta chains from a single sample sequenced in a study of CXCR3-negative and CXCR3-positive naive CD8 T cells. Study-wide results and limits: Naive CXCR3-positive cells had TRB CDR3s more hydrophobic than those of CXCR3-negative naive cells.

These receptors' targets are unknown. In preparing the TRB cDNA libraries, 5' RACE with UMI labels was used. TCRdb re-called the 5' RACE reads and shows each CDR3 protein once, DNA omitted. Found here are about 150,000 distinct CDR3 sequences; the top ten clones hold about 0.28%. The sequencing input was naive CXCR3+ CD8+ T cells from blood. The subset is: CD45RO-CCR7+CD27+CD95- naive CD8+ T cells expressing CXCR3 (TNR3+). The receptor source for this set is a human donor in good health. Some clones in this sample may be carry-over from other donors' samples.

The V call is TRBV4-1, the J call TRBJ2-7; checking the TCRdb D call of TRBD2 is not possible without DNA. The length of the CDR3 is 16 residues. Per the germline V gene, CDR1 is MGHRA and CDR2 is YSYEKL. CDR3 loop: CASSQDPGRSSYEQYF.

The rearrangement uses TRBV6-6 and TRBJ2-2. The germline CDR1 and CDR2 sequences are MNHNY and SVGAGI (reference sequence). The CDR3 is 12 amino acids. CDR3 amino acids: CASSSGSGELFF.

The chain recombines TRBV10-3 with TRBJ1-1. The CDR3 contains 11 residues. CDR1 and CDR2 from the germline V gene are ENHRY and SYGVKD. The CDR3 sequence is CAISESTEAFF.

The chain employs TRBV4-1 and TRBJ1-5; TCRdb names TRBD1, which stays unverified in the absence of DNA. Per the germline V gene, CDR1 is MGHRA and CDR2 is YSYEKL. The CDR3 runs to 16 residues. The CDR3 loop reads CASSRWMDSPNGAQHF.

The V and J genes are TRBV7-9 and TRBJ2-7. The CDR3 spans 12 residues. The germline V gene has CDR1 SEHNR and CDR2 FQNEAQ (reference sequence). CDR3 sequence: CASSSRADEQYF.

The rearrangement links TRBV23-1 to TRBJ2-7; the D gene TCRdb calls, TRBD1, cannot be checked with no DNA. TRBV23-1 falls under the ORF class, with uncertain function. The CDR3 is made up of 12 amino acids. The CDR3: CASSRVPAEQYF.

The CDR3 loop is CSARGGQGLDEQYF. This chain joins TRBV20-1 and TRBJ2-7; the D call from TCRdb, TRBD1, cannot be confirmed without DNA. CDR1 and CDR2 (germline): DFQATT, SNEGSKA (reference sequence). This CDR3 is built from 14 residues.

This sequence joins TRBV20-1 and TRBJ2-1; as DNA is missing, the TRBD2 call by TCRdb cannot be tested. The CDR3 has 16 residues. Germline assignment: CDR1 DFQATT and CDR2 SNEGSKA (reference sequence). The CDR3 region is CSASPPTDYSYNEQFF.

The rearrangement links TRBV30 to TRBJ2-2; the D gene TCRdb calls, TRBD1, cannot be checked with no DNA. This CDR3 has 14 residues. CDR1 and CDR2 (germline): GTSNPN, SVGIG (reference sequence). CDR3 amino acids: CAWIRDLNTGELFF.

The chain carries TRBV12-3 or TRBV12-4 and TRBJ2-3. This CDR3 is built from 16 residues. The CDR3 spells CASSPYGLGSTDTQYF.